This is a list of T cell receptor beta chains from one sample in a study of cytomegalovirus exposure and HLA in healthy donors. The table came from immunoSEQ multiplex PCR; TCRdb's copy has only in-frame clones and leaves some out. This table has about 120,000 clones, 60% to 85% appearing once. Source material: PBMCs. The receptors were sampled from a woman under 30 in good health and CMV-seronegative. Both conserved end residues are part of each CDR3. Fields, in order: clone size, V gene, CDR3 protein. A clone size is listed for some rows: how often the clone was seen (once, few, many), or a class if it is expanded.

>.|TRBV9
CASSVDVEANEKLFF
>.|TRBV5-8
CASTRDGTAYEQYF
>.|TRBV27
CASGTGTFAEAFF
>.|TRBV6-1
CASSEAGTGGLNTQYF
>.|TRBV5-1
CASSFQGAGNTIYF
>.|TRBV27
CASRPRGTQETQYF
>.|TRBV6-5
CASSYSGRTEAFF
>.|TRBV28
CASSYARTVLTDTQYF
>.|TRBV18
CASSRIRDRGDEQYF
>.|TRBV19
CASTPNGLSNTEAFF
>.|TRBV19
CASVNMRVGGYTF
>once|TRBV5-6
CASSLGGGTGLYEQYF
>.|TRBV4-1
CASSQPGQGVYEQYF
>.|TRBV19
CASSIGDRGFNQPQHF
>.|TRBV19
CASSPRPGLGYTF
>.|TRBV12-2
CASRPIPAGGSQETQYF
>.|TRBV5-1
CASSLLAGQGPDTQYF
>.|TRBV29-1
CSVLAGPTYEQYF
>.|TRBV7-2
CASSLAGGDRDPLSMNTEAFF
>.|TRBV27
CASSFYRGYEQYF
>once|TRBV29-1
CSVSTSGATLVAQYF
>.|TRBV28
CASMVPESETQYF
>.|TRBV30
CAWSSGFYQPQHF
>.|TRBV11-2
CASGGTGGFGETQYF
>.|TRBV5-1
CASSSGQGNTEAFF
>few|TRBV6-1
CATQGQGTGTSEQYF
>.|TRBV27
CASSHGRTDTQYF
>.|TRBV6-5
CASSVGQGDTDTQYF
>.|TRBV10-3
CAISTQRAGNTIYF
>once|TRBV14
CASSQDLHYNSPLHF